Shown below are 26 T cell receptor beta chains from a single sample sequenced in a study of cytomegalovirus exposure and HLA in healthy donors. TCRdb's copy holds only in-frame clones and misses some; the assay was immunoSEQ multiplex PCR. This sample has 200,000 to 300,000 clones, with less than 90% found just once. Sequenced sample: PBMCs. The receptors come from a man aged 18 to 29 in good health and CMV-seropositive.

Only one count was recorded for this clone. The rearrangement joins TRBV5-1 to TRBJ2-7; D gene unclear. The CDR3 covers 13 residues. Trimming took 4 bases from V and 5 from J, leaving 13 bases between them. The V gene's germline CDR1 is SGHRS and CDR2 YFSETQ. DNA of the CDR3: TGCGCCAGCAGCCCCGTAAATCAGAACGAGCAGTACTTC. It translates to CASSPVNQNEQYF.

This clone showed up just once. The chain joins TRBV27 to TRBJ2-3; TRBD2 might be the D (5 bases). The CDR3 totals 16 residues. In germline, CDR1 is MNHEY, CDR2 SMNVEV (reference sequence). Deletions cut 2 bases from V and 6 bases from J, with 18 bases between. The CDR3 coding sequence is TGTGCCAGCAGTTTAGGGTCGGCGGGTACTGTCGATACGCAGTATTTT. Its protein is CASSLGSAGTVDTQYF.

This clone was counted between two and nine times. This chain connects TRBV28 to TRBJ1-2, with 8 positions matching TRBD1. The CDR3 runs to 17 residues. The germline V gene encodes CDR1 MDHEN and CDR2 SYDVKM. J lost 1 base, V lost 3 bases, and 10 bases had no gene match. In nucleotides, the CDR3 is TGTGCCAGCAGTTTCGGGTCAGGGGGCCGAGGTAACTATGGCTACACCTTC. Its translation is CASSFGSGGRGNYGYTF.

The chain joins TRBV7-7 to TRBJ2-3; 9 bases fit TRBD2. CDR3 length equals 15 residues. J gave up 7 bases and V 5 bases, and 10 bases lay outside the gene matches. CDR1 and CDR2 (germline): SSHAT, FNYEAQ (reference sequence). CDR3 region: CASSPEAGGPNTQYF. DNA of the CDR3: TGTGCCAGCAGCCCCGAGGCGGGAGGGCCAAATACGCAGTATTTT. Complete variable domain (other parts from reference TRBV7-7 and TRBJ2-3): GAGVSQSPRYKVTKRGQDVTLRCDPISSHATLYWYQQALGQGPEFLTYFNYEAQPDKSGLPSDRFSAERPEGSISTLTIQRTEQRDSAMYRCASSPEAGGPNTQYFGPGTRLTVL.

The chain carries TRBV4-1 and TRBJ1-4; D is perhaps TRBD1 (5 bases). The ends were cut back, 2 bases at V and 2 bases at J, with 24 bases in the middle. CDR1 and CDR2 (germline): MGHRA, YSYEKL. This CDR3 has 20 residues. CDR3 in amino acids: CASSQRTPIRGGTTNEKLFF. The CDR3 DNA is TGCGCCAGCAGCCAACGGACCCCGATTAGGGGCGGCACGACTAATGAAAAACTGTTTTTT.

The CDR3 reads CASSPGGTRAFKAFF. As DNA, the CDR3 is TGTGCCAGCAGTCCGGGTGGGACACGCGCCTTTAAGGCTTTCTTT. The chain recombines TRBV6-5 with TRBJ1-1; the D gene is possibly TRBD1 (6 bases). The CDR3 is 15 amino acids. The germline CDR1 and CDR2 sequences are MNHEY and SVGAGI. Trimming cost V 5 bases and J 11 bases, with 24 bases left between them.

The chain is built from TRBV14 and TRBJ1-5; tentatively, D is TRBD1 (5 bases). Between the trimmed V and J ends, which lost 4 bases and 6 bases, there was a span of 10 bases. Per the germline V gene, CDR1 is SGHDN and CDR2 is FVKESK. The CDR3 covers 13 residues. CDR3 residues: CASSPGGGQPQHF. The DNA of the CDR3 is TGTGCCAGCAGCCCCGGGGGAGGTCAGCCCCAGCATTTT.

This sequence joins TRBV28 and TRBJ2-1, with D unclear. Per the germline V gene, CDR1 is MDHEN and CDR2 is SYDVKM. Trimming took off 6 bases at V and 11 bases at J, with 11 bases between the two ends. The CDR3 loop spans 11 amino acids. DNA of the CDR3: TGTGCCAGCAGACGGGCCCCTCAGCAGTTCTTC. As protein: CASRRAPQQFF.

The chain combines TRBV6-5 with TRBJ1-2, with 7 bases aligning to TRBD1. Germline CDR1 is MNHEY and CDR2 is SVGAGI. V shed 5 bases, J shed 6 bases, and the junction held 6 bases outside the gene matches. This CDR3 contains 13 residues. CDR3 region: CASSPPGGDGYTF. DNA of the CDR3: TGTGCCAGCAGTCCCCCAGGGGGGGATGGCTACACCTTC.

The J gene is TRBJ2-7, the V gene TRBV5-1; 8 bases fit TRBD2. The V segment lost 3 bases and the J segment 5 bases; nucleotides outside the gene matches: 10. This CDR3 has 15 amino acids. Germline lookup yields CDR1 SGHRS and CDR2 YFSETQ. The CDR3 loop reads CASSYPGGPRNEQYF. Written as DNA, the CDR3 is TGCGCCAGCAGCTACCCGGGAGGGCCAAGGAACGAGCAGTACTTC.

The chain joins TRBV29-1 to TRBJ2-7; no clear D gene. CDR3 length: 11 amino acids. With 7 bases removed from V and 0 bases from J, the gap between germline ends came to 7 bases. Germline loops: CDR1 SQVTM, CDR2 ANQGSEA. This CDR3 is CSAVSSYEQYF. The CDR3 DNA reads TGCAGCGCCGTTAGCTCCTACGAGCAGTACTTC.

The chain has TRBV28 and TRBJ1-2; D is ambiguous. Deletions cut 5 bases from V and 2 bases from J, with 3 bases between. CDR3 length equals 11 residues. Germline CDR1 and CDR2: MDHEN and SYDVKM. The DNA for the CDR3 is TGTGCCAGCAGTAAGAACTATGGCTACACCTTC. Encoded protein: CASSKNYGYTF.

The chain carries TRBV5-1 and TRBJ2-3, with 14 positions matching TRBD2. The CDR3 runs to 16 residues. Germline V gene data show CDR1 as SGHRS and CDR2 as YFSETQ. With V trimmed by 4 bases and J by 7 bases, 8 bases remained unmatched. CDR3 DNA sequence: TGCGCCAGCAGCCCGGGACTAGCGGGAGTATCTCATACGCAGTATTTT. Translated: CASSPGLAGVSHTQYF.

This chain joins TRBV7-2 and TRBJ1-2, with 7 bases aligning to TRBD1. Germline trimming cut 5 bases from V and 0 bases from J; bases unmatched to any gene: 3. The CDR3 has 14 residues. Per germline, CDR1 SGHTA and CDR2 FQGNSA. DNA of the CDR3: TGTGCCAGCAGCCCAGGGACAGCTAACTATGGCTACACCTTC. This encodes CASSPGTANYGYTF.

V and J are TRBV9 and TRBJ1-5; no definite D call. The germline V gene encodes CDR1 SGDLS and CDR2 YYNGEE. This CDR3 region has 14 residues. The germline V and J ends were trimmed by 0 bases and 0 bases, with 4 bases remaining between them. The CDR3, as DNA: TGTGCCAGCAGCGTAGACGGTAGCAATCAGCCCCAGCATTTT. Its translation: CASSVDGSNQPQHF.

The J gene is TRBJ1-2, the V gene TRBV6-5, with TRBD1 matching 7 bases. CDR1 is MNHEY, CDR2 SVGAGI, per germline. The ends lost 2 bases at V and 7 bases at J; junction bases unmatched: 7. CDR3 length: 14 amino acids. The CDR3 nucleotides are TGTGCCAGCAGTTACGCTGTAGGGGGCTTTGGCTACACCTTC. Its translation is CASSYAVGGFGYTF.

The chain links TRBV12-5 to TRBJ1-1, with a possible D match to TRBD1 (6 bases). There are 14 residues in the CDR3. The V gene's germline CDR1 is LGHNT and CDR2 FRNRAP. Trimming took off 6 bases at V and 4 bases at J, with 15 bases between the two ends. The CDR3 DNA follows: TGTGCTAGTGGCTCCACAGGGTTGATCACTGAAGCTTTCTTT. Its protein product is CASGSTGLITEAFF. Together with reference TRBV12-5 and TRBJ1-1, the CDR3 gives the full variable domain: DARVTQTPRHKVTEMGQEVTMRCQPILGHNTVFWYRQTMMQGLELLAYFRNRAPLDDSGMPKDRFSAEMPDATLATLKIQPSEPRDSAVYFCASGSTGLITEAFFGQGTRLTVV.

This chain uses TRBV19 with TRBJ2-1; possible D gene TRBD2, 6 bases. Germline V CDR1 and CDR2: LNHDA, SQIVND (reference sequence). V was shortened by 3 bases and J by 0 bases, with 9 bases between the two germline ends. CDR3 size: 15 residues. Here the CDR3 reads CASSMASDSYNEQFF. In nucleotides, the CDR3 is TGTGCCAGTAGTATGGCTAGCGACTCCTACAATGAGCAGTTCTTC.

This clone was observed a few times. This sequence joins TRBV29-1 and TRBJ2-3, with 14 bases matching TRBD2. With V trimmed by 6 bases and J by 6 bases, 5 bases remained unmatched. There are 14 residues in the CDR3. Germline CDR1 reads SQVTM; CDR2 reads ANQGSEA. The CDR3 region has the DNA TGCAGCGTCGCGGGACTAGCGGGAGCGGATACGCAGTATTTT. Translated, it gives CSVAGLAGADTQYF.

This clone is a singleton in its sample. V and J are TRBV2 and TRBJ2-1, with 8 positions matching TRBD2. V trimming: 6 bases; J trimming: 1 base; junction bases outside the gene matches: 11. This CDR3 has 17 residues. Germline lookup yields CDR1 SNHLY and CDR2 FYNNEI. The CDR3 DNA sequence: TGTGCCAGCAGGGATCTAGCGGGTAGTACATCCTACAATGAGCAGTTCTTC. Protein sequence: CASRDLAGSTSYNEQFF.

This clone appeared once. The chain carries TRBV27 and TRBJ1-2; a possible D gene is TRBD1 (5 bases). Germline V lookup: CDR1 MNHEY, CDR2 SMNVEV (reference sequence). Trimming cost V 5 bases and J 3 bases, with 10 bases left between them. The CDR3 consists of 13 residues. The CDR3: CASSTGGYYGYTF. CDR3 nucleotides: TGTGCCAGCAGTACAGGAGGATACTATGGCTACACCTTC.

This chain connects TRBV6-1 to TRBJ1-2; no clear D. CDR1 MNHNS and CDR2 SASEGT come from the germline V gene. The CDR3 runs to 15 residues. V gave up 4 bases and J gave up 2 bases, with 14 bases separating them. CDR3 in DNA: TGTGCCAGCAGTGGCTGGGATTTACCCAACTATGGCTACACCTTC. Translating gives CASSGWDLPNYGYTF.

V is TRBV7-9 and J is TRBJ1-1, with TRBD1 identical over 7 bases. V was pared by 3 bases and J by 3 bases, with 4 bases of the junction left unmatched. Germline V lookup: CDR1 SEHNR, CDR2 FQNEAQ (reference sequence). The CDR3 loop spans 14 amino acids. The CDR3 DNA follows: TGTGCCAGCAGCTTTTTCGGACAGGACACTGAAGCTTTCTTT. This translates into CASSFFGQDTEAFF.

V gene TRBV30 combines with J gene TRBJ2-7; 12 positions agree with TRBD2. This CDR3 has 16 amino acids. Germline V gene lookup returns CDR1 GTSNPN and CDR2 SVGIG (reference sequence). The CDR3 is CAGGELAGGNIYEQYF. CDR3 DNA: TGTGCGGGGGGGGAACTAGCGGGAGGAAATATTTACGAGCAGTACTTC. The variable domain in full, with the rest retrieved from reference TRBV30 and TRBJ2-7, is SQTIHQWPATLVQPVGSPLSLECTVEGTSNPNLYWYRQAAGRGLQLLFYSVGIGQISSEVPQNLSASRPQDRQFILSSKKLLLSDSGFYLCAGGELAGGNIYEQYFGPGTRLTVT.

J is TRBJ1-4 and V is TRBV30, with D hard to call. Germline V gene sequence: CDR1 GTSNPN, CDR2 SVGIG (reference sequence). The CDR3 spans 15 residues. V was cut by 2 bases and J by 7 bases, with 17 bases left in between. CDR3 loop: CAWSILLSKGEKLFF. CDR3 nucleotide sequence: TGTGCCTGGAGTATTTTGCTTTCAAAAGGTGAAAAACTGTTTTTT.

V is TRBV15 and J is TRBJ1-2; no clear D gene. This CDR3 is built from 12 residues. The V gene's germline CDR1 is LNHNV and CDR2 YYDKDF (reference sequence). The V end was cut by 0 bases, the J end by 8 bases, with 7 bases between. The DNA for the CDR3 is TGTGCCACCAGCAGAGAAAGGAACGGCTACACCTTC. Translating it yields CATSRERNGYTF.